The present T cell receptor beta chain was sequenced within a study of cytomegalovirus exposure and HLA in healthy donors. General study results and limits: Accurate predictions that matched the HLA-A and HLA-B alleles of most subjects were reportedly made from TCR beta sequences.

CDR1 and CDR2 from the germline V gene are MNHEY and SMNVEV (reference sequence). V dropped 5 bases and J dropped 3; count of bases not matched to a gene: 4. The CDR3 loop spans 14 amino acids. On this clone: Its cognate antigen is unknown. In the same sample, other DNA sequences code for this CDR3.

A multiplex PCR was run with 60 Vbeta primers and 13 Jbeta primers. The method was immunoSEQ multiplex PCR; TCRdb's version includes in-frame clones alone and lacks a portion of them. The table has around 100,000 clones, 82% seen once. The origin of this receptor is a woman under 30 in good health and CMV-seronegative. V usage is TRBV27 and J usage is TRBJ2-7; 10 bases are shared with TRBD1. The sample taken for sequencing was PBMCs. The CDR3 region is CASSPRTGGYEQYF. As DNA, the CDR3 is TGTGCCAGCAGTCCCCGGACAGGGGGCTACGAGCAGTACTTC.